A single sample is the source of the 10 T cell receptor beta chains below, sequenced in a study of shared clonotypes between healthy human individuals. The repertoire was sequenced with immunoSEQ multiplex PCR; TCRdb's copy has only in-frame clones and lacks some. The repertoire holds under 600,000 clones, with around 77% as singletons. Sequenced: PBMCs. The source is a woman between 35 and 50 years old in good health. Some clones in this sample may be carry-over from other donors' samples.

A remark on this clone: At the DNA level, this CDR3 is encoded by other sequences in the same sample as well. The gene calls are TRBV30 and TRBJ1-1; D is unclear. CDR1 and CDR2 from the germline V gene are GTSNPN and SVGIG (reference sequence). The CDR3 consists of 12 residues. V was trimmed by 2 bases and J by 2 bases, leaving 6 bases between them. For the CDR3, the DNA is TGTGCCTGGAGTCCAGGTAACACTGAAGCTTTCTTT. Its translation: CAWSPGNTEAFF.

This clone was detected only a few times. The rearrangement uses TRBV14 and TRBJ1-5; no firm D call. From germline, CDR1 is SGHDN and CDR2 FVKESK. The CDR3 totals 13 residues. The germline V and J ends were trimmed by 6 bases and 2 bases, with 8 bases remaining between them. CDR3 nucleotides: TGTGCCAGCAGTAGGTTCGGCAATCAGCCCCAGCATTTT. Translated, it gives CASSRFGNQPQHF. The whole variable domain, filled in from reference TRBV14 and TRBJ1-5, reads EAGVTQFPSHSVIEKGQTVTLRCDPISGHDNLYWYRRVMGKEIKFLLHFVKESKQDESGMPNNRFLAERTGGTYSTLKVQPAELEDSGVYFCASSRFGNQPQHFGDGTRLSIL.

This clone was seen a few times. Given a much more abundant clone one base away, this may be a read error. The same CDR3 can be traced to other DNA sequences in this sample. The V call is TRBV29-1, the J call TRBJ1-2; tentative D call: TRBD1 (5 bases). Germline assignment: CDR1 SQVTM and CDR2 ANQGSEA. The CDR3 runs 10 residues. Trimming pared 8 bases from V and 8 bases from J, leaving 12 bases between. CDR3 sequence reads: CSLSRDGYTF. The CDR3 bases are TGCAGCTTGTCGAGGGACGGCTACACCTTC. The full variable domain, completed using reference TRBV29-1 and TRBJ1-2, is SAVISQKPSRDICQRGTSLTIQCQVDSQVTMMFWYRQQPGQSLTLIATANQGSEATYESGFVIDKFPISRPNLTFSTLTVSNMSPEDSSIYLCSLSRDGYTFGSGTRLTVV.

This clone was found once. The genes are TRBV6-1 and TRBJ2-3; 10 nucleotides line up with TRBD2. V shed 3 bases, J shed 1 base, and the junction held 7 bases outside the gene matches. The CDR3 totals 17 residues. Germline lookup yields CDR1 MNHNS and CDR2 SASEGT. CDR3 sequence: CASSDLLAGVGTDTQYF. As DNA, the CDR3 is TGTGCCAGCAGTGACCTTCTAGCGGGAGTGGGCACAGATACGCAGTATTTT.

This sequence joins TRBV6-1 and TRBJ2-2, with D maybe TRBD1 (6 bases). In germline, CDR1 is MNHNS, CDR2 SASEGT. The CDR3 extends over 15 amino acids. The ends were cut back, 5 bases at V and 1 base at J, with 11 bases in the middle. The CDR3 region is CASSPQGWNTGELFF. The CDR3 bases are TGTGCCAGCAGTCCACAGGGTTGGAACACCGGGGAGCTGTTTTTT.

The rearrangement uses TRBV2 and TRBJ1-2; TRBD1 is a possible D gene (5 bases). The CDR3 spans 14 residues. Trimming removed 1 base at V and 7 bases at J, with 13 bases between. Germline values: CDR1 SNHLY, CDR2 FYNNEI. CDR3 nucleotide sequence: TGTGCCAGCAGTGAAGAGGGACTGGCAGTTGGCTACACCTTC. Translated: CASSEEGLAVGYTF. The full variable domain, rest sourced from reference TRBV2 and TRBJ1-2, is EPEVTQTPSHQVTQMGQEVILRCVPISNHLYFYWYRQILGQKVEFLVSFYNNEISEKSEIFDDQFSVERPDGSNFTLKIRSTKLEDSAMYFCASSEEGLAVGYTFGSGTRLTVV.

This clone was observed a handful of times. This chain links TRBV30 with TRBJ2-5; 8 bases match TRBD2. With the DNA end fitting TRBJ2-7 better, the J assignment may be wrong. CDR3 length equals 14 residues. Germline V gives CDR1 GTSNPN, CDR2 SVGIG (reference sequence). The CDR3 DNA reads TGTGCCTGGAGGCGGGGGGTAAGCACCTACGAGCAGTACTTC. Its translation: CAWRRGVSTYEQYF.

The chain combines TRBV12-5 with TRBJ2-1; 11 bases are shared with TRBD2. The CDR3 has 20 amino acids. The V gene's germline CDR1 is LGHNT and CDR2 FRNRAP. J gave up 0 bases and V 0 bases, and 10 bases lay outside the gene matches. CDR3 coding DNA: TGTGCTAGTGGTTTGGTACTAGCGGGAGCCCCTACCAACTCCTACAATGAGCAGTTCTTC. This encodes CASGLVLAGAPTNSYNEQFF.

This clone appeared once. V is TRBV5-4 and J is TRBJ2-1; 10 nucleotides line up with TRBD2. The CDR3 is 13 residues long. Trimming took 6 bases from V and 8 from J; bases not matched to a gene: 5. Germline V gives CDR1 SGHNT, CDR2 YYREEE (reference sequence). CDR3 amino acids: CASTQGTSDEQFF. The CDR3 DNA is TGTGCCAGCACCCAAGGGACTAGCGATGAGCAGTTCTTC.

This clone has a handful of counts. The rearrangement links TRBV18 to TRBJ1-2, with unresolved D. Germline V CDR1 and CDR2: KGHSH, LQKENI. There are 16 residues in the CDR3. V lost 0 bases and J 8 bases, leaving 19 bases between the germline ends. The CDR3 reads CASSPPGKSSDGGYTF. The CDR3 DNA reads TGTGCCAGCTCACCACCGGGAAAATCATCTGATGGAGGCTACACCTTC.